The 18 T cell receptor beta chains below all came from one sample that was sequenced in a study of cytomegalovirus exposure and HLA in healthy donors. This table comes from immunoSEQ multiplex PCR, and its TCRdb copy is limited to in-frame clones, with some not included. Of 100,000 to 130,000 clones in the sample, about 85% are singletons; the top ten hold 3% to 3.5%. Sequenced input: PBMCs. Source of these receptors: a woman under 30 in good health and CMV-seronegative.

The gene calls are TRBV27 and TRBJ2-1, with TRBD2 matching over 14 bases. V gave up 2 bases and J gave up 7 bases; unmatched junction bases: 7. In germline, CDR1 is MNHEY, CDR2 SMNVEV (reference sequence). The CDR3 contains 17 residues. DNA for the CDR3: TGTGCCAGCAGTTTAGTGACTAGCGGGGGGGCCTTGAATGAGCAGTTCTTC. It is translated as CASSLVTSGGALNEQFF.

The J gene is TRBJ1-1, the V gene TRBV29-1, with TRBD1 matching 12 bases. V was pared by 3 bases and J by 11 bases, with 13 bases of the junction left unmatched. The CDR3 loop spans 15 amino acids. Germline CDR1 SQVTM, CDR2 ANQGSEA. The CDR3 nucleotides read TGCAGCGTTGATATTTGGGGGGACAGGGGGCGCTGGGCTTTCTTT. Its translation: CSVDIWGDRGRWAFF.

The chain links TRBV6-6 to TRBJ2-7; 8 bases align to TRBD1. With 5 bases clipped from V and 1 base from J, the junction kept 1 base outside the gene matches. Germline-derived CDR1 and CDR2 are MNHNY and SVGAGI (reference sequence). The CDR3 has 13 amino acids. CDR3 residues: CASSRTGSYEQYF. For the CDR3, the DNA is TGTGCCAGCAGTAGGACAGGGTCCTACGAGCAGTACTTC.

A few counts support this clone. This rearrangement joins TRBV6-5 to TRBJ1-5; 9 bases map to TRBD1. Germline V gene sequence: CDR1 MNHEY, CDR2 SVGAGI. The V gene end was trimmed by 6 bases and the J gene end by 4 bases; junction bases not matched to a gene: 7. This CDR3 is 15 amino acids long. The DNA for the CDR3 is TGTGCCAGCAGAGGACGACAGGGGGGGAATCAGCCCCAGCATTTT. Translated: CASRGRQGGNQPQHF.

The chain is built from TRBV7-9 and TRBJ1-1; D unclear. The CDR3 totals 14 residues. V was shortened by 5 bases and J by 0 bases, with 10 bases between the two germline ends. Germline V gene lookup returns CDR1 SEHNR and CDR2 FQNEAQ (reference sequence). CDR3 region: CASSPAGMNTEAFF. The CDR3 DNA is TGTGCCAGCAGCCCGGCGGGGATGAACACTGAAGCTTTCTTT.

The V call is TRBV5-8, the J call TRBJ2-3; 7 bases are a match to TRBD2. CDR1 is SGHTS and CDR2 is YDEGEE in the germline V gene. V lost 0 bases and J lost 2; bases outside the gene matches: 6. The CDR3 runs to 16 residues. CDR3 sequence: CASSLGSGTNTDTQYF. The CDR3 DNA sequence: TGTGCCAGCAGCTTGGGAAGCGGGACCAACACAGATACGCAGTATTTT.

The chain employs TRBV27 and TRBJ1-5, with 12 nucleotides matching TRBD1. The CDR3 is made up of 16 amino acids. CDR1 and CDR2 from the germline V gene are MNHEY and SMNVEV (reference sequence). V shed 2 bases and J 6 bases; nucleotides not matched to a gene: 5. CDR3 DNA: TGTGCCAGCAGTTTAATAGGGACAGGGGGCAGTCAGCCCCAGCATTTT. This codes for CASSLIGTGGSQPQHF.

This clone is a singleton in its sample. The V and J genes are TRBV19 and TRBJ1-4, with TRBD1 matching over 8 bases. The V gene's germline CDR1 is LNHDA and CDR2 SQIVND (reference sequence). V gave up 3 bases and J gave up 10 bases; unmatched junction bases: 10. The CDR3 spans 15 residues. The CDR3 DNA reads TGTGCCAGTAGTATGGAGGCAGGGGGCGAAAGAAAACTGTTTTTT. It specifies CASSMEAGGERKLFF.

V usage is TRBV19 and J usage is TRBJ2-7, with D possibly matching TRBD2 (5 bases). The germline CDR1 and CDR2 sequences are LNHDA and SQIVND (reference sequence). This CDR3 comprises 11 residues. Trimming removed 6 bases at V and 4 bases at J, with 7 bases between. The CDR3 sequence is CASRRGYEQYF. The CDR3 bases are TGTGCCAGTAGACGGGGATACGAGCAGTACTTC. The variable domain in full, with the rest retrieved from reference TRBV19 and TRBJ2-7, is DGGITQSPKYLFRKEGQNVTLSCEQNLNHDAMYWYRQDPGQGLRLIYYSQIVNDFQKGDIAEGYSVSREKKESFPLTVTSAQKNPTAFYLCASRRGYEQYFGPGTRLTVT.

J is TRBJ1-2 and V is TRBV5-6; TRBD1 agrees at 9 bases. This CDR3 comprises 16 residues. Germline V CDR1 and CDR2: SGHDT, YYEEEE. V shed 0 bases and J 4 bases; nucleotides not matched to a gene: 7. The CDR3 loop reads CASSLGTGVWAYGYTF. The CDR3 region has the DNA TGTGCCAGCAGCTTGGGGACAGGGGTTTGGGCCTATGGCTACACCTTC.

This chain uses TRBV27 with TRBJ1-1; D is possibly TRBD1 (6 bases). This CDR3 has 15 residues. Germline V gene lookup returns CDR1 MNHEY and CDR2 SMNVEV (reference sequence). Trimming pared 4 bases from V and 2 bases from J, leaving 14 bases between. This CDR3 reads CASSYREPFNTEAFF. In DNA form, the CDR3 reads TGTGCCAGCAGTTACAGGGAGCCTTTTAACACTGAAGCTTTCTTT.

This chain links TRBV11-1 with TRBJ2-6, with D unclear. Trimming shortened V by 3 bases and J by 1 base, and 13 bases separated the two germline ends. Germline V lookup: CDR1 SGHAT, CDR2 FQDESV (reference sequence). The CDR3 contains 17 residues. The DNA of the CDR3 is TGTGCCAGCAGCTTTGCCTCTGAACTGTCTGGGGCCAACGTCCTGACTTTC. It translates to CASSFASELSGANVLTF.

The V and J genes are TRBV6-5 and TRBJ1-6; perhaps TRBD1 as D (5 bases). Deletions cut 5 bases from V and 10 bases from J, with 15 bases between. Germline V gene sequence: CDR1 MNHEY, CDR2 SVGAGI. This CDR3 region has 14 residues. CDR3 bases: TGTGCCAGCAGTGACCAGGGTAGTAGATCACCCCTCCACTTT. Translation: CASSDQGSRSPLHF.

Concerning this clone itself: Other DNA sequences from this sample encode an identical CDR3 as well. V is TRBV25-1 and J is TRBJ1-5, with 7 bases lining up with TRBD1. There are 14 residues in the CDR3. J gave up 2 bases and V 3 bases, and 1 base lay outside the gene matches. Germline-derived CDR1 and CDR2 are MGHDK and SYGVNS. The CDR3 nucleotides read TGTGCCAGCAGTGAGGGGACAGGCAATCAGCCCCAGCATTTT. Translation gives CASSEGTGNQPQHF. The whole variable domain, filled in from reference TRBV25-1 and TRBJ1-5, reads EADIYQTPRYLVIGTGKKITLECSQTMGHDKMYWYQQDPGMELHLIHYSYGVNSTEKGDLSSESTVSRIRTEHFPLTLESARPSHTSQYLCASSEGTGNQPQHFGDGTRLSIL.

The chain is built from TRBV6-1 and TRBJ2-7; D is unclear. V was clipped by 5 bases and J by 6 bases, with 5 bases between them. The germline V gene has CDR1 MNHNS and CDR2 SASEGT. The CDR3 extends over 10 amino acids. The CDR3 coding sequence is TGTGCCAGCAGTCGAGCCGAGCAGTACTTC. Protein: CASSRAEQYF.

The gene calls are TRBV27 and TRBJ2-1; weak D call: TRBD2 (6 bases). Germline CDR1 is MNHEY and CDR2 is SMNVEV (reference sequence). Trimming took off 8 bases at V and 5 bases at J, with 22 bases between the two ends. The CDR3 totals 16 residues. The CDR3 coding sequence is TGTGCCAGCCGCTATCGGGCGGGGCCCTATCACAATGAGCAGTTCTTC. The encoded protein is CASRYRAGPYHNEQFF.

The chain is built from TRBV30 and TRBJ2-1; weak D call: TRBD1 (5 bases). CDR3 length: 13 residues. CDR1 and CDR2 from the germline V gene are GTSNPN and SVGIG (reference sequence). V was trimmed by 2 bases and J by 8 bases, leaving 13 bases between them. The CDR3 nucleotides are TGTGCCTGGAGTCCCAGGGTGAAGGATGAGCAGTTCTTC. It translates to CAWSPRVKDEQFF.

The CDR3 nucleotides read TGTGCCAGTAGTACCTCGGACGGTCCAGGGATGGGCACTGAAGCTTTCTTT. It translates to CASSTSDGPGMGTEAFF. V usage is TRBV19 and J usage is TRBJ1-1; maybe TRBD1 (5 bases). Trimming removed 4 bases from V and 4 bases from J, with 22 bases in between. The CDR3 loop spans 17 amino acids. Germline V gives CDR1 LNHDA, CDR2 SQIVND (reference sequence).